This T cell receptor (beta chain) is from a study of T-cell reconstitution after alpha-beta-depleted transplantation in children. This clonotype came up a few times. During its preparation, the TCRbeta library received unique molecular identifiers. TCRdb re-analysed the PCR reads in MiXCR, keeping a single row per CDR3 protein. The sample records approximately 240,000 distinct CDR3 sequences, 8.5% to 10% being singletons. The CDR3 covers 16 residues. Germline lookup yields CDR1 ENHRY and CDR2 SYGVKD. V shed 0 bases and J shed 2 bases, with 8 bases lying between them. The chain recombines TRBV10-3 with TRBJ2-6; a weak D match, TRBD2 (5 bases). This sequence was found in a human donor who donated a stem cell graft to a child with acute lymphoblastic leukemia. Sequencing used PBMCs from the stem cell graft donor, obtained from the stem cell graft. The DNA of the CDR3 is TGTGCCATCAGTGAGTCGAACGGGGCTGGGGCCAACGTCCTGACTTTC. This sequence encodes CAISESNGAGANVLTF.